Listed below are T cell receptor beta chains from one sample, sequenced in a study of tumor T cells in aggressive B-cell lymphoma. Sequencing used immunoSEQ multiplex PCR; TCRdb keeps in-frame clones, though not all of them. The table has around 1,700 clones, 91% seen once. Sequencing used tumor tissue. These receptor sequences come from an adult with diffuse large B cell lymphoma. Each CDR3 is given with its conserved first and last residue. A D gene is named only where the DNA matches it firmly. Where a row states a size, it is once, few, many or the class of an expanded clone; other rows omit it.

V gene	clone size	J gene	D gene	CDR3 protein	CDR3 DNA
TRBV20-1	NA	TRBJ2-1	NA	CSATFYNEQFF	TGCAGTGCTACCTTCTACAATGAGCAGTTCTTC
TRBV6-6	once	TRBJ2-5	TRBD1	CASSYGQGAQETQYF	TGTGCCAGCAGTTACGGACAGGGGGCCCAAGAGACCCAGTACTTC
TRBV2	NA	TRBJ2-5	NA	CASRTGQETQYF	TGTGCCAGCAGAACAGGGCAAGAGACCCAGTACTTC
TRBV4-1	NA	TRBJ2-7	NA	CASSPRGGLYEQYF	TGCGCCAGCAGCCCCCGTGGGGGACTCTACGAGCAGTACTTC
TRBV19	NA	TRBJ2-5	NA	CASSTQETQETQYF	TGTGCCAGTAGTACCCAGGAAACGCAAGAGACCCAGTACTTC
TRBV19	NA	TRBJ2-3	NA	CASRAGITDTQYF	TGTGCCAGTAGGGCGGGAATCACAGATACGCAGTATTTT
TRBV18	NA	TRBJ2-2	NA	CASSRQNTGELFF	TGTGCCAGCTCCCGACAGAACACCGGGGAGCTGTTTTTT
TRBV19	NA	TRBJ2-1	TRBD2	CASTRSGNSYNEQFF	TGTGCCAGTACCCGTAGCGGGAACTCCTACAATGAGCAGTTCTTC
TRBV6-1	few	TRBJ2-1	NA	CASSAQGNTYNEQFF	TGTGCCAGCAGTGCGCAGGGGAACACCTACAATGAGCAGTTCTTC
TRBV4-1	NA	TRBJ1-1	NA	CASSQVTMNTEAFF	TGCGCCAGCAGCCAAGTCACAATGAACACTGAAGCTTTCTTT
TRBV4-3	NA	TRBJ2-5	TRBD1	CASSEGTAQETQYF	TGCGCCAGCAGTGAAGGGACAGCCCAAGAGACCCAGTACTTC
TRBV5-1	NA	TRBJ2-7	NA	CASSLDGRYEQYF	TGCGCCAGCAGCTTGGACGGGAGATACGAGCAGTACTTC
TRBV19	NA	TRBJ1-5	NA	CASSMMSGGNQPQHF	TGTGCCAGTAGTATGATGAGCGGAGGCAATCAGCCCCAGCATTTT
TRBV7-2	NA	TRBJ2-5	NA	CASSWSGQETQYF	TGTGCCAGCAGCTGGAGCGGGCAAGAGACCCAGTACTTC
TRBV11-3	NA	TRBJ2-1	TRBD2	CASSPGGTYNEQFF	TGTGCCAGCAGCCCGGGGGGGACATACAATGAGCAGTTCTTC
TRBV7-9	NA	TRBJ1-2	NA	CASSLSGGIGYGYTF	TGTGCCAGCAGCTTATCGGGGGGCATCGGATATGGCTACACCTTC
TRBV15	NA	TRBJ2-4	NA	CATSPTRWGENIQYF	TGTGCCACCAGTCCGACTAGGTGGGGCGAAAACATTCAGTACTTC
TRBV6-6	NA	TRBJ2-5	TRBD2	CASRPLAGGGETQYF	TGTGCCAGCAGGCCACTAGCGGGAGGAGGTGAGACCCAGTACTTC
TRBV6-5	few	TRBJ1-5	NA	CASSSTGYGNQPQHF	TGTGCCAGCAGTTCTACAGGGTATGGCAATCAGCCCCAGCATTTT
TRBV4-2	NA	TRBJ2-1	TRBD2	CASSLEPGTTRYNEQFF	TGTGCCAGCAGCCTCGAACCCGGGACTACGCGATACAATGAGCAGTTCTTC
TRBV9	NA	TRBJ2-3	TRBD2	CASSPRGGQDTQYF	TGTGCCAGCAGCCCCCGGGGGGGCCAAGATACGCAGTATTTT
TRBV2	NA	TRBJ2-5	NA	CASSEVTDGTQYF	TGTGCCAGCAGTGAAGTCACAGATGGAACCCAGTACTTC
TRBV30	NA	TRBJ2-7	TRBD1	CAWGRDSSYEQYF	TGTGCCTGGGGTCGGGACAGCTCCTACGAGCAGTACTTC
TRBV4-1	NA	TRBJ1-5	NA	CASRMRAFSNQPQHF	TGCGCCAGCCGGATGAGGGCCTTTAGCAATCAGCCCCAGCATTTT
TRBV6-5	NA	TRBJ2-2	NA	CASSRAGELFF	TGTGCCAGCTCCCGGGCCGGGGAGCTGTTTTTT
TRBV4-3	NA	TRBJ1-2	NA	CASSPLGGGYTF	TGCGCCAGCAGCCCCCTGGGGGGGGGCTACACCTTC
TRBV4-2	NA	TRBJ2-1	NA	CASSQTGGNEQFF	TGTGCCAGCAGCCAGACCGGGGGCAATGAGCAGTTCTTC
TRBV11-3	NA	TRBJ2-1	TRBD2	CASSFRGLAYNEQFF	TGTGCCAGCAGCTTCCGGGGACTAGCTTACAATGAGCAGTTCTTC
TRBV7-2	NA	TRBJ1-1	NA	CASSSNENYGSRNTEAFF	TGTGCCAGCAGCTCAAACGAAAACTACGGGTCCCGGAACACTGAAGCTTTCTTT
TRBV4-2	NA	TRBJ2-2	TRBD2	CASSQERAGGPTGELFF	TGTGCCAGCAGCCAAGAGAGAGCGGGAGGGCCCACCGGGGAGCTGTTTTTT
TRBV5-4	NA	TRBJ2-1	NA	CASSVSGNEQFF	TGTGCCAGCAGCGTTAGCGGAAATGAGCAGTTCTTC
TRBV9	NA	TRBJ1-1	NA	CASSDGPYTEAFF	TGTGCCAGCAGCGATGGGCCTTACACTGAAGCTTTCTTT
TRBV4-2	NA	TRBJ2-7	TRBD2	CASSPAGGSDEQYF	TGTGCCAGCAGCCCAGCGGGAGGATCGGACGAGCAGTACTTC
TRBV5-1	NA	TRBJ2-2	TRBD1	CASSWDSTGELFF	TGCGCCAGCAGCTGGGACAGCACCGGGGAGCTGTTTTTT
TRBV7-2	NA	TRBJ2-1	TRBD2	CASSLTTSGRGHNEQFF	TGCGCCAGCAGCCTAACGACTAGCGGGAGAGGACACAATGAGCAGTTCTTC
TRBV29-1	NA	TRBJ2-3	TRBD2	CSAELGKRDTDTQYF	TGCAGCGCCGAACTAGGCAAGCGGGACACAGATACGCAGTATTTT
TRBV9	few	TRBJ2-1	TRBD2	CASSPTSGVYNEQFF	TGTGCCAGCAGCCCGACTAGCGGGGTATACAATGAGCAGTTCTTC
TRBV5-1	NA	TRBJ2-7	TRBD1	CASSLVGTGAYEQYF	TGCGCCAGCAGCTTGGTCGGGACAGGCGCCTACGAGCAGTACTTC
TRBV27	NA	TRBJ2-3	TRBD2	CASSFASGAEDTQYF	TGTGCCAGCAGTTTCGCTAGCGGGGCCGAAGATACGCAGTATTTT